This TCR beta chain emerged from a study of T cell changes during pregnancy in multiple sclerosis. The CDR3 totals 16 residues. J gave up 4 bases and V 5 bases, and 13 bases lay outside the gene matches. Germline V gene lookup returns CDR1 SEHNR and CDR2 FQNEAQ (reference sequence). The protocol was immunoSEQ multiplex PCR, while the TCRdb copy is restricted to in-frame clones and leaves out a portion. Of about 84,000 clones in the sample, 94% were seen once. The V call is TRBV7-9, the J call TRBJ1-2; 7 bases agree with TRBD1. Specimen: peripheral blood, collected in the second trimester of pregnancy. This receptor was obtained from a female donor in good health, enrolled as a control in a pregnancy study. CDR3 DNA sequence: TGTGCCAGCAGCCATAGACAGGGACCCCTATCCTATGGCTACACCTTC. This gives the protein CASSHRQGPLSYGYTF.